This T cell receptor beta chain was recorded in a study of cytomegalovirus exposure and HLA in healthy donors. Clones were read by immunoSEQ multiplex PCR, and TCRdb kept only the in-frame ones, dropping some. The table shows under 250,000 clones, with 75% to 90% occurring only once. Germline CDR1 and CDR2: SNHLY and FYNNEI. The V end lost 8 bases, the J end lost 8 bases, and 15 bases lay between the germline ends. The CDR3 sequence is 12 residues long. The chain recombines TRBV2 with TRBJ1-1; no clear D. Source material: PBMCs. This TCR was sampled from a woman between 18 and 29 years old in good health and CMV-seronegative. The CDR3 reads CASLEAGYEAFF. The CDR3 DNA follows: TGTGCCAGCCTTGAAGCCGGCTACGAAGCTTTCTTT.